This TCR beta chain was found in a study of cytomegalovirus exposure and HLA in healthy donors (dated by TCRdb to about 2017). General notes on the study: An earlier analysis of some 600 of the donors reported 276 Gb of sequence data and 95 million to 140 million unique TCR beta sequences obtained from about 170 million T cells. An early release that covered some 630 HLA-typed donors contained 250 to 350 gigabases of sequencing data and about 84 million unique TCR sequences. Of the approximately 400 genotyped donors, 81% fell in the genetic ancestry cluster associated with self-reported Caucasian donors. The study aimed to test whether signatures of past pathogen exposure could be identified by cataloging public T cell receptors. The study used immunosequencing to profile the T cell repertoires of approximately 630 subjects and linked those repertoires to cytomegalovirus serostatus. Besides the first cohort of roughly 640 subjects, a separate validation cohort made up of 120 different subjects was used. The study combined high-throughput TCR immunosequencing, statistical association of individual TCRs with disease status, and machine learning to predict cytomegalovirus infection status. A later analysis re-analyzed previously published TCR beta repertoires from 660 or so donors and added high-resolution HLA genotyping to study TCR occurrence patterns. In the later analysis, no new phenotypic data were used to find candidate immune exposures; instead, reliance was placed on TCR beta sequences and their occurrence across donors. An earlier analysis of about 620 of the donors applied high-throughput TCR beta sequencing to assess whether each TCR beta V gene segment acted as functional or pseudogenic. Donor age, sex, ethnicity and CMV serostatus were compiled together with the repertoire data. In a later genetic analysis, genome-wide SNP genotypes for about 55% of the 666 donors were used, and that subset was treated as a discovery cohort. All discovery cohort repertoires had been generated using a single sequencing platform. HLA typing covered class I and class II loci at four-digit resolution. Typing coverage varied by locus: roughly 629-640 donors for A, B, C, DRB1 and DQB1; more than 500 for DQA1; some 610 for DPA1; 400 to 480 for DPB1. Roughly 5 DR-DQ haplotypes were handled as single units for association and clustering, since linkage in the cohort was strong. Across roughly 420 genotyped donors of the cohort, an average of approximately 240,000 unique TCR beta nucleotide sequences per donor were sequenced, and about a sixth of those sequences were non-productive.

What the authors observed across the whole study: In a later analysis, most CMV-associated TCR beta chains were found to appear HLA-restricted, with HLA associations seemingly driven largely by CMV exposure. A total of 150 to 200 TCR beta chains were listed by the study as associated with cytomegalovirus. Sequencing depth was assumed to be roughly uniform across donors in the presence/absence analyses, though that assumption may not hold. Most TCR sequences were seen in very few donors, while some public TCRs were found in many individuals. In a later genetic analysis, fewer N-insertions in productive TCRs were reported among donors in an Asian-associated ancestry cluster than the roughly 670-donor mean. The sequencing pipeline was judged likely to have produced a cluster of highly shared sequence variants as a technical artifact. A later analysis associated about 16,000 TCR beta sequences with specific HLA alleles at a false discovery rate of 0.05. A later genetic analysis associated a missense DCLRE1C variant with V-gene and J-gene trimming of TCR beta chains, and an independent cohort replicated the association. The 87-base-pair reads could not distinguish some IMGT-functional V segments, including TRBV6-2 and TRBV6-3, so those segments were excluded. This cohort had only TCR beta chains sequenced, and the lack of alpha or paired-chain data limited which features could be detected. The authors suggested that the approach could potentially be generalized to other disease states and immunological phenotypes. HLA typing was unavailable for some donors at each locus, so association tests used only the typed subset. A later analysis found that TCR association rates varied across HLA loci, with DRB1 alleles showing the most associated TCRs and HLA-C alleles the fewest. In a later analysis, several top co-occurrence clusters were reported to appear linked to parvovirus B19, influenza, CMV and Epstein-Barr virus. Broadly in line with IMGT annotations, most TCR beta V segments showed up in productive rearrangements about 87% or about 30% of the time in an earlier analysis of several hundred of the donors. In vitro tests confirmed that a few of the cytomegalovirus-associated TCR beta chains recognize cytomegalovirus antigens. Strong co-occurrence of HLA alleles, especially DR and DQ, made assigning TCR associations to individual alleles difficult. In a later analysis, HLA-associated TCR beta chains were found to be more clonally expanded and to have lower generation probabilities than equally common non-associated chains. In both the original and validation cohorts, the classifier was reported to diagnose cytomegalovirus status with high specificity and sensitivity. A further reported finding was that TCR beta sequences accurately predicted the HLA-A and HLA-B alleles for most subjects in the first cohort. Correlated functional status among segregating V segments might be attributable to linkage disequilibrium, but an unknown experimental factor could not be ruled out. The only immune exposure information available for the cohort was CMV serostatus. The earlier analysis of approximately 560 of the donors excluded some 16 rarely observed V segments, including chromosome 9 orphons, because counts were too low.

In the case of this clone: There is no known antigen for this receptor. The junction departs from germline at one end; a sequencing error may be responsible.

In the germline V gene, CDR1 corresponds to SQVTM and CDR2 to ANQGSEA. The CDR3, from cysteine to phenylalanine, totals 16 residues. The kept DNA is CDR3 alone, 48 bases in frame from the first base. The cohort consisted of 666 healthy bone marrow donors. At the time of sampling, all cohort members were nominally healthy, though unrecorded immune exposures were likely present. The donor tested CMV seronegative and was one of the 352 seronegative cohort members. Every donor gave a peripheral blood sample, and the peripheral blood mononuclear cells from that sample were used for TCR beta sequencing. The Qiagen DNeasy Blood Extraction Kit was used to extract genomic DNA from the blood cell samples. The receptor library was made with the immunoSEQ multiplex PCR assay. The multiplex PCR relied on a mix of 60 forward primers for TCR Vbeta segments and 13 reverse primers for TCR Jbeta segments. The CDR3 region of rearranged TCR beta genes was amplified from genomic DNA with a multiplex PCR assay. On the Illumina HiSeq System, the amplified TCR beta libraries were sequenced as 87-base-pair reads. The authors' pipeline ran thus. A later analysis counted 75 million to 100 million unique TCR beta chains across the roughly 700 repertoires, and 10 million to 11 million of these chains were shared by at least two donors. Raw reads were error-corrected and collapsed into unique sequences by a nearest-neighbor algorithm in which closely related sequences were merged to remove PCR and sequencing errors. CDR3 sequences were aligned to IMGT reference sequences to assign V, D and J gene segments. For a sequence to be retained, a match of at least six nucleotides was required to both a V gene segment and a J gene segment. A rearrangement counted as productive if the CDR3 had no stop codons and remained in frame with V and J, and every other rearrangement counted as non-productive. Following IMGT convention, CDR3 was defined as the stretch from the second conserved V-encoded cysteine to the conserved J-encoded phenylalanine. The earlier analysis of about 620 of the donors excluded sequences that lacked an unambiguous match to a single V gene segment. In an earlier analysis of 587 of the donors, a V segment was called functional when productive rearrangements were above 56.7%, and segregating when the standard deviation between donors exceeded 5%. A statistical classification framework was built to diagnose cytomegalovirus status from the catalog of TCR beta chain sequences. In a later analysis, TCR nucleotide sequences were compared against IMGT/GENE-DB human TR gene sequences so that V and J genes could be assigned. The TCRdist pipeline was used in a later analysis to assign CDR3 sequences and most-parsimonious VDJ recombination scenarios. In a later analysis, each TCR beta chain was defined by its CDR3 amino acid sequence together with its V-gene family, and reads lacking a unique V-gene family were excluded. A later analysis removed 450 to 600 highly shared, low-generation-probability nucleotide sequences to deal with suspected cross-contamination and a sequencing artifact. In a later analysis, a clonal expansion index was calculated for each public chain from normalized within-repertoire ranks of inferred template counts. A later analysis computed generation probabilities with a VDJ recombination model fitted to out-of-frame rearrangements, and checked the results against IGoR. A later analysis scored TCR-TCR, TCR-HLA and TCR-CMV co-occurrence with hypergeometric tests, applying a repertoire-size bias correction to TCR pairs. False discovery rates were estimated in a later analysis by permuting HLA or CMV assignments 20 times. In a later analysis, co-occurring TCRs were grouped using DBSCAN, with TCRdist sequence similarity added in when clustering inside HLA-allele-positive subsets. Co-occurrence clustering excluded repertoires with fewer than 30,000 or more than 120,000 public chains, plus five with anomalous nucleotide sharing. Imported from immuneACCESS, the table was reduced by TCRdb to in-frame sequences with V and J called. These copies leave out some clones; in studies compared against another copy, an unresolved V gene accounts for under half, and the cause of the remainder is not known. The D gene and trimming were derived from the DNA, and the V and J assignments and clone size from that table. The sample includes roughly 150,000 clones, with about 76% observed a single time. The ten top clones hold roughly 4.3% of the sample.

Sequencing was carried out using PBMCs. The chain links TRBV29-1 with TRBJ2-4, with TRBD2 identical over 9 junction bases. This TCR derives from a male donor in good health and CMV-seronegative. This receptor carries the CDR3 CSAEDAGGLAKNSQYF. The DNA is as follows: TGCAGCGCCGAGGATGCGGGAGGGCTAGCCAAAAACAGTCAGTACTTC.